The subject of this entry is one T cell receptor beta chain. The data stem from a study of blood T cell repertoires in COVID-19. Looking at the study overall: Sites across the United States, Italy and Spain contributed samples from acute and convalescent COVID-19.

V lost 4 bases, J lost 0 bases, and 8 bases lay in between. In germline, CDR1 is SGHRS, CDR2 YFSETQ. This CDR3 spans 14 amino acids. Either two negative PCRs, clearance, or symptom resolution qualified Cohort 3 donors as recovered. Original processing methods: For nucleated cells, counts were estimated from reference gene primer amplification. Profiling relied on immunoSEQ multiplex PCR, and the TCRdb table lists in-frame clones only, not all of them. The DNA was the basis for D and trimming; V, J and clone size are from that table. This sample has some 300,000 clones; approximately 86% occur once, and the top ten carry approximately 1%.

Sequencing was performed on PBMCs or T cells enriched from blood (not recorded which). The V call is TRBV5-1, the J call TRBJ1-3, with TRBD1 as a possible D gene (5 bases). The sequence derives from a woman in her thirties who had recovered from COVID-19. The CDR3 nucleotides read TGCGCCAGCAGCCAGGGAGGCTCTGGAAACACCATATATTTT. Translated: CASSQGGSGNTIYF.